Below are 9 T cell receptor beta chains sequenced from a single sample in a study of blood T cell repertoires in COVID-19. Produced via immunoSEQ multiplex PCR; TCRdb's table is partial and in-frame only. This table has more than 85,000 clones, roughly 84% appearing once. The specimen was peripheral blood. The receptors stem from a man aged 55-75 years with acute or convalescent COVID-19.

This clone is a singleton in its sample. The CDR3 sequence: CASSDRRANEQFF. CDR3 coding DNA: TGTGCCAGCTCAGACAGACGGGCCAATGAGCAGTTCTTC. The V call is TRBV18, the J call TRBJ2-1, with a possible D match to TRBD1 (5 bases). Germline CDR1 and CDR2: KGHSH and LQKENI. CDR3 length: 13 residues. The V end lost 5 bases, the J end lost 6 bases, and 11 bases lay between the germline ends.

This chain uses TRBV27 with TRBJ2-1; 7 bases match TRBD2. Germline trimming cut 3 bases from V and 1 base from J; bases unmatched to any gene: 12. The germline gives CDR1 MNHEY, CDR2 SMNVEV (reference sequence). This CDR3 spans 18 amino acids. The CDR3 DNA sequence: TGTGCCAGCAGTTTTATCTCGGGGGGAGGGTCTTCCTACAATGAGCAGTTCTTC. Translated: CASSFISGGGSSYNEQFF.

This clone showed up just once. This chain joins TRBV30 and TRBJ1-2; perhaps TRBD1 as D (6 bases). This CDR3 is 13 amino acids long. Germline V gene data show CDR1 as GTSNPN and CDR2 as SVGIG (reference sequence). V lost 2 bases and J 6 bases, leaving 13 bases between the germline ends. The CDR3 DNA sequence: TGTGCCTGGAGTCCAGGGGAACCCAATGGCTACACCTTC. Amino acids: CAWSPGEPNGYTF.

The V call is TRBV28, the J call TRBJ2-5; 7 nucleotides line up with TRBD2. The CDR3 consists of 14 residues. V gave up 5 bases and J gave up 4 bases; unmatched junction bases: 7. From germline, CDR1 is MDHEN and CDR2 SYDVKM. CDR3: CASSPKAGVETQYF. The CDR3 DNA follows: TGTGCCAGCAGTCCTAAGGCGGGGGTAGAGACCCAGTACTTC.

The chain employs TRBV6-1 and TRBJ1-5, with D unresolved. The CDR3 length is 14 residues. Trimming removed 0 bases at V and 4 bases at J, with 7 bases between. CDR1 and CDR2 (germline): MNHNS, SASEGT. In DNA, the CDR3 is TGTGCCAGCAGTGAAGCCTTACGGAATCAGCCCCAGCATTTT. It encodes CASSEALRNQPQHF.

In its sample, this clone was seen a few times. The chain recombines TRBV27 with TRBJ1-5; 10 nucleotides line up with TRBD1. The CDR3 has 16 residues. Germline V lookup: CDR1 MNHEY, CDR2 SMNVEV (reference sequence). V shed 6 bases and J 4 bases; nucleotides not matched to a gene: 9. In nucleotides, the CDR3 is TGTGCCAGCAGGCCGGGACAGGGGCTTCGAAATCAGCCCCAGCATTTT. This sequence encodes CASRPGQGLRNQPQHF.

The genes are TRBV28 and TRBJ1-1, with D uncertain. The CDR3 is made up of 13 amino acids. Germline values: CDR1 MDHEN, CDR2 SYDVKM. Trimming pared 8 bases from V and 8 bases from J, leaving 18 bases between. Here the CDR3 reads CASLNRGGGEAFF. CDR3 nucleotide sequence: TGTGCCAGCCTGAACCGGGGAGGCGGGGAAGCTTTCTTT.

The chain couples TRBV7-9 to TRBJ2-7; 9 bases agree with TRBD1. V lost 5 bases and J lost 3; bases outside the gene matches: 11. Germline V gene data show CDR1 as SEHNR and CDR2 as FQNEAQ (reference sequence). The CDR3 spans 16 residues. This CDR3 reads CASSIPTGGGYYEQYF. CDR3 DNA: TGTGCCAGCAGCATCCCGACAGGGGGGGGCTACTACGAGCAGTACTTC.

This clone was detected only a few times. The V and J genes are TRBV20-1 and TRBJ2-7, with a possible D match to TRBD1 (6 bases). Trimming stripped 5 bases from V and 4 bases from J, with 6 bases between. Germline CDR1 and CDR2: DFQATT and SNEGSKA (reference sequence). The CDR3 loop spans 10 amino acids. The CDR3 region is CSAGTYEQYF. Written as DNA, the CDR3 is TGCAGTGCTGGGACATACGAGCAGTACTTC.